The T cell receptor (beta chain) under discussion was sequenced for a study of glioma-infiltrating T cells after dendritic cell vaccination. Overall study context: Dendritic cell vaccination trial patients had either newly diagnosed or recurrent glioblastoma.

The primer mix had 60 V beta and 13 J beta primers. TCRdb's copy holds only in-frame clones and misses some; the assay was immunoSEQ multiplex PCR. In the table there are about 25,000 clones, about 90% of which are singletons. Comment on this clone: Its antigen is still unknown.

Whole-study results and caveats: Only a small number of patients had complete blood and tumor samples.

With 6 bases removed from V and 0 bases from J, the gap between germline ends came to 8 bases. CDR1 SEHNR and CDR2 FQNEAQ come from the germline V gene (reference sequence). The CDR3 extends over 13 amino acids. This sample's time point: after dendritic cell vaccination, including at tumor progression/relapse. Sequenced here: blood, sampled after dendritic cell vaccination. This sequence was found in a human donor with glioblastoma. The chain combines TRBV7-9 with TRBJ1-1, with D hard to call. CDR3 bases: TGTGCCAGCAGTTGGGAGATGAACACTGAAGCTTTCTTT. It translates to CASSWEMNTEAFF.